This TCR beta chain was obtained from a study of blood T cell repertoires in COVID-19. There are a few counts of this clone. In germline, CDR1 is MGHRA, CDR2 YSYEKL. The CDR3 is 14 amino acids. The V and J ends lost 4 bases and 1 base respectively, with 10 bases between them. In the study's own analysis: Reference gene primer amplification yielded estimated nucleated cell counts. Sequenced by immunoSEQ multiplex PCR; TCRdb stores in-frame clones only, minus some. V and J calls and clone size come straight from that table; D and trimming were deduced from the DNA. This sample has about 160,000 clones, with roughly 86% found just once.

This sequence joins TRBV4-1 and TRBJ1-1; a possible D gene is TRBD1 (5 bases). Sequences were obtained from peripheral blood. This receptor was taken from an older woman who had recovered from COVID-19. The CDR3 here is CASSRSDRNTEAFF. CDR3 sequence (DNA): TGCGCCAGCAGCCGATCTGACAGGAACACTGAAGCTTTCTTT.